This TCR beta chain is drawn from a study of blood T cell repertoires in COVID-19. Background on the study: Samples of COVID-19 (acute and convalescent) were obtained from the United States, Italy and Spain. T cells, B-cell-depleted T cells, or PBMCs supplied cDNA or gDNA.

V was clipped by 6 bases and J by 6 bases; unmatched bases: 13. CDR3 length: 16 amino acids. Germline V gives CDR1 KGHSH, CDR2 LQKENI. Under the authors' procedure: Amplification with reference gene primers provided the estimates of nucleated cell counts. The table came from immunoSEQ multiplex PCR; TCRdb's copy has only in-frame clones and leaves some out. V and J calls plus clone size are reproduced from that table; the DNA served to infer D and trimming. The table lists roughly 290,000 clones, about 82% of them singletons. This clone has a handful of counts. The receptor comes from a woman aged 45-59 years with active or convalescent COVID-19. The source material was peripheral blood. V and J are TRBV18 and TRBJ1-3; 8 bases fit TRBD1. The CDR3: CASSRRGTGPLNTIYF. The CDR3 nucleotides are TGTGCCAGCTCCCGGCGAGGGACAGGACCGCTAAACACCATATATTTT. The complete variable domain, with remaining parts taken from reference TRBV18 and TRBJ1-3, reads NAGVMQNPRHLVRRRGQEARLRCSPMKGHSHVYWYRQLPEEGLKFMVYLQKENIIDESGMPKERFSAEFPKEGPSILRIQQVVRGDSAAYFCASSRRGTGPLNTIYFGEGSWLTVV.